These T cell receptor beta chains were read from a single sample in a study of blood T cell repertoires in COVID-19. Some clones are missing from TCRdb's copy, which holds only in-frame ones; the method was immunoSEQ multiplex PCR. The sample yields roughly 120,000 clones, roughly 88% seen once. Sequenced material: peripheral blood. These receptors all come from a human donor in a cohort sampled during active COVID-19. The CDR3 runs from the conserved cysteine through the conserved F or W. The D gene is left open where the match is weak. The size entry is marked missing in some rows and otherwise reads once, few, many or a size class.

d_call	v_call	clone_size	cdr3_length	j_call	cdr3_nt	cdr3_aa
TRBD2	TRBV18	-	15	TRBJ2-1	TGTGCCAGCTCACCTCGGGGGACTAGCGGAGCGGAGCAGTTCTTC	CASSPRGTSGAEQFF
TRBD1	TRBV27	-	14	TRBJ1-2	TGTGCCAGCAGTTTTGGGGACAGGGGTAGTGGCTACACCTTC	CASSFGDRGSGYTF
TRBD2	TRBV9	-	15	TRBJ2-1	TGTGCCAGCAGCATAAGCGGGAGGGGACGCGATGAGCAGTTCTTC	CASSISGRGRDEQFF
TRBD2	TRBV19	-	16	TRBJ2-6	TGTGCCAGTCAGCTAGCGGGAGAATCTGGGGCCAACGTCCTGACTTTC	CASQLAGESGANVLTF
TRBD1	TRBV15	-	15	TRBJ2-7	TGTGCCACCAAAGTACCCGGGACAGGGAACTACGAGCAGTACTTC	CATKVPGTGNYEQYF
-	TRBV5-1	few	15	TRBJ2-6	TGCGCCAGCAGCTTGGACAGCTCTGGGGCCAACGTCCTGACTTTC	CASSLDSSGANVLTF
TRBD2	TRBV9	-	18	TRBJ2-5	TGTGCCAGCAGCTCCGTTCGTGCTAGCGGAGTCCCCGCGGGAACCCAGTACTTC	CASSSVRASGVPAGTQYF
-	TRBV4-3	-	13	TRBJ2-7	TGCGCCAGCAGCCAAGATCAGGCCTACGAGCAGTACTTC	CASSQDQAYEQYF
-	TRBV9	-	16	TRBJ2-3	TGTGCCAGCAGACCAGGGGGGACAGTGGGGCCAGATACGCAGTATTTT	CASRPGGTVGPDTQYF
-	TRBV28	-	14	TRBJ2-2	TGTGCCAGCAGTTCGACGGGACTGCCTGGGAGGCTGTTTTTT	CASSSTGLPGRLFF
-	TRBV28	-	14	TRBJ2-4	TGTGCCAGCAGACCTCCGGGAGCCAAAAACATTCAGTACTTC	CASRPPGAKNIQYF
-	TRBV28	-	14	TRBJ1-1	TGTGCCAGCAGTTTATGGCAGTTGAACACTGAAGCTTTCTTT	CASSLWQLNTEAFF
-	TRBV6-2/TRBV6-3	-	11	TRBJ2-7	TGTGCCAGCAGTCCCCTTATGGAGCAGTACTTC	CASSPLMEQYF
TRBD1	TRBV24-1	once	15	TRBJ2-3	TGTGCCACCAGTGAAAGCCGAGGGGGCGCAGATACGCAGTATTTT	CATSESRGGADTQYF
TRBD1	TRBV5-4	-	14	TRBJ1-2	TGTGCCAGCAGTCCCGGGACAGGGCCTTATGGCTACACCTTC	CASSPGTGPYGYTF
-	TRBV6-5	-	15	TRBJ1-3	TGTGCCAGCAGTTACACCTGGACTACTGGAAACACCATATATTTT	CASSYTWTTGNTIYF